Described below is a single T cell receptor beta chain sequence and its context. The antigen is unknown. Each sample came from a Caucasian adult donor living in Nashville, Tennessee. Original processing notes: With immunoSEQ giving junction-only sequences and no quality scores, filtering differed. Method: immunoSEQ multiplex PCR; TCRdb's copy keeps in-frame clones and lacks some. V, J and clone size derive from that table, while D and trimming were established from the DNA sequence. The sample has approximately 530,000 clones, around 95% seen once. Trimming removed 3 bases from V and 1 base from J; junction bases left unmatched: 3. The CDR3 has 15 residues. From germline, CDR1 is SGHTA and CDR2 FQGNSA. The sample belongs to a study of shared clonotypes between healthy human individuals. Study conclusions and caveats: The generation probabilities recorded for non-shared clonotypes fell below those of clonotypes shared by all four donors.

The sequenced material came from naive CD4+ T cells sorted from blood. Subset described: CD45RA+ positively selected. The TCR sequence derives from a woman in her 30s in good health. V usage is TRBV7-2 and J usage is TRBJ2-7; 10 positions match TRBD2. This CDR3 reads CASSFALAGSYEQYF. CDR3 coding DNA: TGTGCCAGCAGCTTCGCACTAGCGGGGTCCTACGAGCAGTACTTC.